These T cell receptor beta chains were read from a single sample in a study of OX40 agonist ivuxolimab in advanced cancers. The data were produced by immunoSEQ multiplex PCR, yet TCRdb's version contains in-frame clones alone and is incomplete. The data contain fewer than 70,000 clones, less than 85% of them singletons. Sequencing used CD4+ or CD8+ T cells sorted from blood, obtained in a trial of the OX40 agonist ivuxolimab. The receptor set was obtained from an adult with an advanced solid tumor such as melanoma, head and neck, liver or kidney cancer. Each CDR3 is given with its conserved first and last residue. The D gene is left open where the match is weak. Clone size is given for some rows only: seen once, a few or many times, or a class if the clone is expanded.

TRBJ1-1,13,.,TRBV7-3,.,CASSYSIRTEAFF,TGTGCCAGCAGCTACAGTATACGGACTGAAGCTTTCTTT
TRBJ2-3,17,once,TRBV7-8,.,CASSLAVLGRRSDTQYF,TGTGCCAGCAGCTTAGCTGTTCTGGGGCGTCGATCAGATACGCAGTATTTT
TRBJ2-5,13,.,TRBV19,TRBD1,CASTGTGGETQYF,TGTGCCAGTACTGGGACAGGGGGAGAGACCCAGTACTTC
TRBJ2-7,15,.,TRBV9,.,CASSVAGGLSYEQYF,TGTGCCAGCAGCGTAGCGGGGGGCCTCTCCTACGAGCAGTACTTC
TRBJ1-4,15,.,TRBV7-9,TRBD1,CASSLAGTESEKLFF,TGTGCCAGCAGCTTAGCCGGGACAGAGTCAGAAAAACTGTTTTTT
TRBJ2-6,14,.,TRBV30,.,CAGRRGSGANVLTF,TGTGCCGGGCGAAGGGGTTCTGGGGCCAACGTCCTGACTTTC
TRBJ1-2,13,.,TRBV5-8,.,CASSLEGGYGYTF,TGTGCCAGCAGCTTGGAGGGAGGCTATGGCTACACCTTC
TRBJ1-5,14,few,TRBV18,.,CASSPGGGNQPQHF,TGTGCCAGCTCACCAGGGGGCGGGAATCAGCCCCAGCATTTT
TRBJ2-3,12,.,TRBV7-2,TRBD2,CASSAGGDTQYF,TGTGCCAGCAGCGCGGGAGGGGATACGCAGTATTTT
TRBJ1-4,18,.,TRBV6-1,.,CASSERVRGFATNEKLFF,TGTGCCAGCAGTGAACGAGTACGGGGGTTTGCAACTAATGAAAAACTGTTTTTT
TRBJ1-1,16,.,TRBV6-1,.,CASSVPPGGLNTEAFF,TGTGCCAGCAGTGTACCCCCGGGAGGCTTGAACACTGAAGCTTTCTTT
TRBJ2-2,12,.,TRBV11-3,.,CASSLLTGELFF,TGTGCCAGCAGCTTACTAACCGGGGAGCTGTTTTTT
TRBJ1-2,15,.,TRBV4-3,TRBD1,CASSLADRVLSGYTF,TGCGCCAGCAGCCTTGCGGACAGGGTATTAAGTGGCTACACCTTC
TRBJ1-5,10,.,TRBV20-1,.,CSAMGQPQHF,TGCAGTGCTATGGGACAGCCCCAGCATTTT
TRBJ2-1,14,.,TRBV6-1,TRBD2,CASKTSGGGHEQFF,TGTGCCAGTAAAACTAGCGGGGGGGGGCATGAGCAGTTCTTC
TRBJ1-3,14,.,TRBV10-1,.,CASSGLISGNTIYF,TGCGCCAGCAGTGGACTGATCTCTGGAAACACCATATATTTT
TRBJ2-1,14,.,TRBV7-3,.,CASSLTSTLTEQFF,TGTGCCAGCAGCCTGACTAGTACTCTGACTGAGCAGTTCTTC
TRBJ2-2,15,.,TRBV25-1,.,CASSGPGGVTGELFF,TGTGCCAGCAGTGGCCCAGGGGGGGTCACCGGGGAGCTGTTTTTT
TRBJ1-3,14,.,TRBV7-6,.,CASSLWVEGNTIYF,TGTGCCAGCAGCTTATGGGTAGAAGGAAACACCATATATTTT
TRBJ2-3,14,.,TRBV15,.,CATSRAGAGDTQYF,TGTGCCACCAGCAGAGCGGGGGCTGGAGATACGCAGTATTTT
TRBJ2-7,14,.,TRBV6-6,.,CASSYSRRDYEQYF,TGTGCCAGCAGTTACTCGCGGAGGGACTACGAGCAGTACTTC
TRBJ2-2,14,.,TRBV6-1,TRBD1,CASSRDRNTGELFF,TGTGCCAGCAGTAGGGACAGAAACACCGGGGAGCTGTTTTTT
TRBJ1-3,18,.,TRBV4-3,.,CASSQDLPGASSGNTIYF,TGCGCCAGCAGCCAAGATTTGCCAGGGGCGAGCTCTGGAAACACCATATATTTT
TRBJ1-4,14,.,TRBV19,TRBD1,CASTKGQLNEKLFF,TGTGCCAGTACCAAGGGACAGCTTAATGAAAAACTGTTTTTT
TRBJ1-2,14,.,TRBV7-2,TRBD1,CASSFDRANYGYTF,TGTGCCAGCAGCTTCGACAGGGCCAACTATGGCTACACCTTC
TRBJ1-3,15,.,TRBV4-2,.,CASSRPEGWGNTIYF,TGTGCCAGCAGCCGTCCAGAGGGGTGGGGAAACACCATATATTTT
TRBJ2-6,17,once,TRBV7-2,TRBD1,CASTTGQGGSGANVLTF,TGTGCCAGCACCACGGGACAGGGAGGCTCTGGGGCCAACGTCCTGACTTTC
TRBJ1-1,15,.,TRBV7-9,.,CASSLVGQLHTEAFF,TGTGCCAGCAGCTTAGTAGGACAGTTGCACACTGAAGCTTTCTTT
TRBJ1-2,15,.,TRBV4-3,.,CASSQDRGFSYGYTF,TGCGCCAGCAGCCAAGATCGGGGGTTTAGCTATGGCTACACCTTC
TRBJ1-2,15,medium-sized,TRBV19,TRBD1,CASSVGTGYNYGYTF,TGTGCCAGTAGCGTGGGGACAGGTTATAACTATGGCTACACCTTC
TRBJ2-2,17,.,TRBV5-8,.,CASRPNRGGPNTGELFF,TGTGCCAGCCGACCAAATAGGGGGGGGCCGAACACCGGGGAGCTGTTTTTT
TRBJ1-6,18,.,TRBV5-1,TRBD1,CASSVTGQGAPGGSPLHF,TGCGCCAGCAGCGTCACGGGACAGGGTGCGCCAGGGGGTTCACCCCTCCACTTT
TRBJ2-3,16,.,TRBV7-2,TRBD2,CARSWRGGGGTDTQYF,TGTGCCCGCAGCTGGAGGGGCGGGGGGGGCACAGATACGCAGTATTTT
TRBJ2-3,16,.,TRBV5-6,.,CASSLSGTQTTDTQYF,TGTGCCAGCAGCTTATCGGGGACCCAAACTACAGATACGCAGTATTTT
TRBJ2-7,13,.,TRBV27,.,CASSTNLAYEQYF,TGTGCCAGCAGTACTAACCTAGCCTACGAGCAGTACTTC
TRBJ2-7,15,.,TRBV29-1,.,CSVEGPGTGLYEQYF,TGCAGCGTTGAAGGCCCCGGAACAGGCCTCTACGAGCAGTACTTC
TRBJ1-5,15,.,TRBV4-1,.,CASSPGVQGNQPQHF,TGCGCCAGCAGCCCGGGGGTGCAGGGGAATCAGCCCCAGCATTTT
TRBJ2-5,13,.,TRBV11-1,TRBD1,CASSKGQQETQYF,TGTGCCAGCAGCAAGGGACAGCAAGAGACCCAGTACTTC
TRBJ1-2,12,few,TRBV28,.,CASSFGSYGYTF,TGTGCCAGCAGTTTCGGCAGCTATGGCTACACCTTC
TRBJ2-7,15,.,TRBV5-1,.,CASSQLQGAGYEQYF,TGCGCCAGCAGCCAACTACAGGGTGCTGGATACGAGCAGTACTTC
TRBJ1-1,17,.,TRBV12-5,TRBD1,CASGLEYGTGPGTEAFF,TGTGCTAGTGGTTTGGAATACGGGACAGGGCCCGGGACTGAAGCTTTCTTT
TRBJ2-7,14,.,TRBV7-8,.,CASSRGDSSYEQYF,TGTGCCAGCAGCCGGGGCGACAGCTCCTACGAGCAGTACTTC
TRBJ2-3,15,.,TRBV7-3,.,CASSLLGGARDTQYF,TGTGCCAGCAGCCTCCTTGGGGGGGCAAGGGATACGCAGTATTTT
TRBJ1-3,18,.,TRBV11-3,TRBD1,CASSLEEGQGASGNTIYF,TGTGCCAGCAGCTTAGAAGAAGGGCAGGGGGCGTCTGGAAACACCATATATTTT
TRBJ1-5,13,.,TRBV12-5,.,CASAGLANQPQHF,TGTGCTAGTGCGGGTTTGGCCAATCAGCCCCAGCATTTT
TRBJ2-1,13,.,TRBV18,.,CASSPTVAGGQFF,TGTGCCAGCTCACCGACTGTAGCAGGCGGGCAGTTCTTC
TRBJ2-3,16,.,TRBV5-1,.,CASSAKQGGSTDTQYF,TGCGCCAGCAGCGCTAAACAGGGCGGATCTACAGATACGCAGTATTTT
TRBJ2-7,17,few,TRBV4-2,TRBD1,CASSPRQGSYPSNEQYF,TGTGCCAGCAGCCCGCGACAGGGATCGTACCCCTCCAACGAGCAGTACTTC
TRBJ1-3,17,.,TRBV27,TRBD1,CASGPGQGFVAGNTIYF,TGTGCCAGCGGACCGGGACAGGGGTTTGTGGCTGGAAACACCATATATTTT
TRBJ2-7,14,.,TRBV9,TRBD1,CASSASGTAYEQYF,TGTGCCAGCAGCGCTTCCGGGACAGCCTACGAGCAGTACTTC
TRBJ1-4,14,.,TRBV6-4,TRBD1,CAPRGGRDNEKLFF,TGTGCCCCAAGAGGGGGCAGGGATAATGAAAAACTGTTTTTT
TRBJ2-5,14,.,TRBV4-1,.,CASSQELVRETQYF,TGCGCCAGCAGCCAAGAACTAGTAAGAGAGACCCAGTACTTC
TRBJ2-7,15,.,TRBV5-4,TRBD1,CASSLHSTGAYEQYF,TGTGCCAGCAGCTTACACAGTACAGGGGCCTACGAGCAGTACTTC
TRBJ1-4,15,.,TRBV11-3,.,CASSLAGTANEKLFF,TGTGCCAGCAGCTTAGCCGGGACCGCAAATGAAAAACTGTTTTTT
TRBJ2-7,11,.,TRBV6-6,.,CASKEAYEQYF,TGTGCCAGCAAAGAGGCCTACGAGCAGTACTTC